These 30 T cell receptor beta chains originate from one sample sequenced in a study of OX40 agonist ivuxolimab in advanced cancers. TCRdb's copy holds only in-frame clones and misses some; the assay was immunoSEQ multiplex PCR. The table shows 13,000 or so clones, with 80% to 95% occurring only once. The source material was CD4+ or CD8+ T cells sorted from blood, sampled in a trial of the OX40 agonist ivuxolimab. Receptor source: an adult with an advanced solid tumor such as melanoma, head and neck, liver or kidney cancer.

This clone came up once. This chain links TRBV6-1 with TRBJ1-5; no clear D gene. The CDR3 is made up of 14 amino acids. Germline V lookup: CDR1 MNHNS, CDR2 SASEGT. V was trimmed by 1 base and J by 5 bases, leaving 9 bases between them. The CDR3 bases are TGTGCCAGCAGTGAAGAGGGCGGGTATCAGCCCCAGCATTTT. Amino acid sequence: CASSEEGGYQPQHF.

This clone was observed once. This rearrangement joins TRBV30 to TRBJ2-3; no clear D gene. The CDR3 spans 10 residues. V was trimmed by 8 bases and J by 2 bases, leaving 5 bases between them. Germline V CDR1 and CDR2: GTSNPN, SVGIG (reference sequence). The CDR3 reads CASYTDTQYF. The CDR3 DNA follows: TGTGCCAGTTACACAGATACGCAGTATTTT. The variable domain in full, with the rest retrieved from reference TRBV30 and TRBJ2-3, is SQTIHQWPATLVQPVGSPLSLECTVEGTSNPNLYWYRQAAGRGLQLLFYSVGIGQISSEVPQNLSASRPQDRQFILSSKKLLLSDSGFYLCASYTDTQYFGPGTRLTVL.

This sequence joins TRBV11-3 and TRBJ2-2; 11 nucleotides agree with TRBD1. This CDR3 is 14 amino acids long. V trimming: 8 bases; J trimming: 3 bases; junction bases outside the gene matches: 2. Germline CDR1 is SGHNT and CDR2 is YENEEA. The CDR3 DNA reads as TGTGCCAGCCAGGGACAGGGGGACACCGGGGAGCTGTTTTTT. Translated: CASQGQGDTGELFF. Looking up the rest from reference TRBV11-3 and TRBJ2-2 gives the full variable domain: EAGVVQSPRYKIIEKKQPVAFWCNPISGHNTLYWYLQNLGQGPELLIRYENEEAVDDSQLPKDRFSAERLKGVDSTLKIQPAELGDSAVYLCASQGQGDTGELFFGEGSRLTVL.

As for this clone: This same CDR3 is encoded by further DNA sequences in the sample. The chain joins TRBV2 to TRBJ1-1; 8 positions agree with TRBD1. CDR3 length: 17 residues. V dropped 9 bases and J dropped 4; count of bases not matched to a gene: 19. From germline, CDR1 is SNHLY and CDR2 FYNNEI. In nucleotides, the CDR3 is TGTGCCAGTTTGGACAGGGAGGTTATAGTGAACATCACTGAAGCTTTCTTT. It translates to CASLDREVIVNITEAFF. The full variable domain, with the rest looked up from reference TRBV2 and TRBJ1-1, is EPEVTQTPSHQVTQMGQEVILRCVPISNHLYFYWYRQILGQKVEFLVSFYNNEISEKSEIFDDQFSVERPDGSNFTLKIRSTKLEDSAMYFCASLDREVIVNITEAFFGQGTRLTVV.

In DNA form, the CDR3 reads TGCAGCGTTGAGGAGGGACAGGGCTACGAGCAGTACTTC. It codes for CSVEEGQGYEQYF. The chain employs TRBV29-1 and TRBJ2-7; 9 nucleotides agree with TRBD1. The CDR3 runs 13 residues. Germline CDR1 reads SQVTM; CDR2 reads ANQGSEA. Trimming took 3 bases from V and 3 from J; bases not matched to a gene: 3.

The chain carries TRBV7-6 and TRBJ2-1, with D unresolved. Between the trimmed V and J ends, which lost 1 base and 5 bases, there was a span of 18 bases. The germline V gene has CDR1 SGHVS and CDR2 FNYEAQ. The CDR3 spans 17 residues. The chain's CDR3 is CASSLGSTSSFHNEQFF. As DNA, the CDR3 is TGTGCCAGCAGCTTAGGCTCGACGAGCTCGTTTCACAATGAGCAGTTCTTC.

V and J are TRBV7-9 and TRBJ2-2; tentatively, D is TRBD2 (6 bases). The V end lost 5 bases, the J end lost 7 bases, and 17 bases lay between the germline ends. Germline loops: CDR1 SEHNR, CDR2 FQNEAQ (reference sequence). The CDR3 is 15 amino acids. In nucleotides, the CDR3 is TGTGCCAGCAGCCGGACTACTCTAAAGGGCGGGGAGCTGTTTTTT. This translates into CASSRTTLKGGELFF.

The chain employs TRBV19 and TRBJ2-7; 7 nucleotides agree with TRBD2. The CDR3 runs to 14 residues. Germline V lookup: CDR1 LNHDA, CDR2 SQIVND (reference sequence). V shed 7 bases, J shed 4 bases, and the junction held 10 bases outside the gene matches. CDR3 nucleotide sequence: TGTGCCAGTACCTCGGGAGGATCGGTATACGAGCAGTACTTC. The encoded protein is CASTSGGSVYEQYF.

This clone came up once. The V gene is TRBV27, the J gene TRBJ2-3; no clear D. Trimming shortened V by 7 bases and J by 0 bases, and 8 bases separated the two germline ends. This CDR3 region has 13 residues. Germline V gene sequence: CDR1 MNHEY, CDR2 SMNVEV (reference sequence). CDR3 region: CASTSYSTDTQYF. Written as DNA, the CDR3 is TGTGCCAGCACATCGTATAGCACAGATACGCAGTATTTT.

The chain couples TRBV4-2 to TRBJ2-3; either TRBD1 or TRBD2 may supply D (5 bases each). The V gene's germline CDR1 is LGHNA and CDR2 YNFKEQ. Trimming shortened V by 8 bases and J by 0 bases, and 15 bases separated the two germline ends. The CDR3 is 15 residues long. For the CDR3, the DNA is TGTGCCAGCTCACCGAGGTGGGGGAGCACAGATACGCAGTATTTT. Its translation is CASSPRWGSTDTQYF.

The chain is built from TRBV11-2 and TRBJ2-6; tentative D call: TRBD2 (7 bases). CDR3 length equals 18 residues. Looked up from germline, CDR1 is SGHAT and CDR2 is FQNNGV. V gave up 4 bases and J gave up 2 bases, with 18 bases separating them. The CDR3: CASSYSRGGRAGANVLTF. As DNA, the CDR3 is TGTGCCAGCAGCTACTCCCGAGGGGGGAGGGCTGGGGCCAACGTCCTGACTTTC.

The V and J genes are TRBV4-3 and TRBJ2-7; D not resolved. Germline V lookup: CDR1 LGHNA, CDR2 YSLEER. Trimming stripped 0 bases from V and 2 bases from J, with 11 bases between. The CDR3 extends over 15 amino acids. CDR3: CASSQDRFSTYEQYF. CDR3 in DNA: TGCGCCAGCAGCCAAGACAGGTTCTCCACCTACGAGCAGTACTTC.

The chain has TRBV4-3 and TRBJ1-2; no firm D call. CDR1 is LGHNA, CDR2 YSLEER, per germline. V gave up 1 base and J gave up 8 bases, with 20 bases separating them. CDR3 length equals 16 residues. The CDR3 DNA reads as TGCGCCAGCAGCCAAGGGCGCGGATACCGGTCGGGCGGCTACACCTTC. Protein: CASSQGRGYRSGGYTF.

The V gene is TRBV4-3, the J gene TRBJ2-3, with a tentative D call TRBD2 (6 bases). There are 16 residues in the CDR3. Germline V gives CDR1 LGHNA, CDR2 YSLEER. The V end lost 2 bases, the J end lost 4 bases, and 16 bases lay between the germline ends. CDR3: CASSQFYGGPPDTQYF. CDR3 sequence (DNA): TGCGCCAGCAGCCAATTTTACGGGGGACCGCCAGATACGCAGTATTTT.

The CDR3 protein is CASSLEGSLGDTQYF. CDR3 bases: TGTGCCAGCAGCTTAGAAGGCAGTTTAGGAGATACGCAGTATTTT. The rearrangement links TRBV11-2 to TRBJ2-3; no definite D call. The CDR3 spans 15 residues. V was cut by 0 bases and J by 5 bases, with 12 bases left in between. CDR1 is SGHAT, CDR2 FQNNGV, per germline.

This chain's CDR3 is CASSVTGQGGYEQYF. CDR3 in DNA: TGTGCCAGCAGCGTAACGGGACAGGGAGGCTACGAGCAGTACTTC. The rearrangement links TRBV7-2 to TRBJ2-7; 9 nucleotides match TRBD1. Trimming removed 5 bases from V and 3 bases from J; junction bases left unmatched: 8. Germline loops: CDR1 SGHTA, CDR2 FQGNSA. The CDR3 covers 15 residues.

This clone occurred once. The chain couples TRBV6-5 to TRBJ1-6; 9 nucleotides match TRBD1. Germline assignment: CDR1 MNHEY and CDR2 SVGAGI. The CDR3 is made up of 15 amino acids. V trimming: 4 bases; J trimming: 6 bases; junction bases outside the gene matches: 4. CDR3 loop: CASSSQGAGNSPLHF. The CDR3 DNA reads TGTGCCAGCAGTTCACAGGGGGCCGGTAATTCACCCCTCCACTTT.

The chain couples TRBV4-1 to TRBJ1-5; the D gene is possibly TRBD1 (5 bases). The germline gives CDR1 MGHRA, CDR2 YSYEKL. This CDR3 contains 14 residues. V was cut by 2 bases and J by 4 bases, with 9 bases left in between. This chain's CDR3 is CASSQIGGNQPQHF. CDR3 in DNA: TGCGCCAGCAGCCAAATTGGGGGGAATCAGCCCCAGCATTTT.

V is TRBV9 and J is TRBJ2-5, with 9 bases identical to TRBD1. Germline CDR1 SGDLS, CDR2 YYNGEE. This CDR3 comprises 16 residues. After removal of 1 base from V and 4 bases from J, the junction contained 8 bases not matched to a gene. The CDR3 reads CASSVRDRGWSETQYF. The CDR3 DNA follows: TGTGCCAGCAGCGTAAGAGACAGGGGGTGGTCAGAGACCCAGTACTTC.

The chain is built from TRBV19 and TRBJ2-1; weak D call: TRBD1 (7 bases). This CDR3 has 14 residues. Germline V gives CDR1 LNHDA, CDR2 SQIVND (reference sequence). Trimming pared 2 bases from V and 10 bases from J, leaving 15 bases between. CDR3 coding DNA: TGTGCCAGTAGTATAATCTCACCAGGGGGGGAGCAGTTCTTC. Translation: CASSIISPGGEQFF.

This sequence joins TRBV5-5 and TRBJ1-2; the D gene is possibly TRBD1 (5 bases). This CDR3 has 15 residues. V was clipped by 0 bases and J by 0 bases, with 9 bases between them. Germline CDR1 SGHKS, CDR2 YYEKEE (reference sequence). The CDR3 DNA sequence: TGTGCCAGCAGCTTGGAAGGACACGCTAACTATGGCTACACCTTC. Encoded protein: CASSLEGHANYGYTF.

The genes are TRBV6-1 and TRBJ2-2; D is ambiguous. V was shortened by 0 bases and J by 7 bases, with 9 bases between the two germline ends. Germline assignment: CDR1 MNHNS and CDR2 SASEGT. This CDR3 spans 14 amino acids. DNA of the CDR3: TGTGCCAGCAGTGAAGCGCTGGGTATCGGGGAGCTGTTTTTT. Amino acid sequence: CASSEALGIGELFF.

This clone was counted once. The chain uses TRBV7-6 and TRBJ2-5; D is possibly TRBD1 (5 bases). V lost 5 bases, J lost 3 bases, and 13 bases lay in between. This CDR3 contains 14 residues. Germline V gene lookup returns CDR1 SGHVS and CDR2 FNYEAQ. Here the CDR3 DNA reads TGTGCCAGCAGCCTCCTCAGGACAAAAGAGACCCAGTACTTC. Translated: CASSLLRTKETQYF.

The V gene is TRBV4-1, the J gene TRBJ2-7, with 7 bases identical to TRBD1. This CDR3 region has 15 residues. V lost 4 bases, J lost 0 bases, and 6 bases stayed unmatched. Germline lookup yields CDR1 MGHRA and CDR2 YSYEKL. The CDR3 is CASSPSTGISYEQYF. CDR3 in DNA: TGCGCCAGCAGCCCCTCGACAGGGATCTCCTACGAGCAGTACTTC.

The chain has TRBV7-9 and TRBJ2-5; D not resolved. The CDR3 is made up of 14 amino acids. Germline assignment: CDR1 SEHNR and CDR2 FQNEAQ (reference sequence). V lost 3 bases and J lost 2, with 10 bases in between. The CDR3 DNA reads TGTGCCAGCAGCTTGGCAGGTGGACAAGAGACCCAGTACTTC. This codes for CASSLAGGQETQYF.

The chain joins TRBV6-6 to TRBJ2-1, with TRBD1 identical over 9 bases. V dropped 6 bases and J dropped 15; count of bases not matched to a gene: 6. This CDR3 region has 11 residues. From germline, CDR1 is MNHNY and CDR2 SVGAGI (reference sequence). CDR3 in amino acids: CASRGGDRAFF. CDR3 in DNA: TGTGCCAGCAGAGGCGGGGACAGGGCGTTCTTC.

This sequence joins TRBV4-3 and TRBJ2-6, with TRBD2 matching over 13 bases. The CDR3 consists of 18 residues. The J segment lost 1 base and the V segment lost 5 bases, leaving 5 bases of the junction unmatched. Germline CDR1 is LGHNA and CDR2 is YSLEER. The CDR3 reads CASSYQTSGGSGANVLTF. CDR3 sequence (DNA): TGCGCCAGCAGCTACCAGACTAGCGGGGGGTCTGGGGCCAACGTCCTGACTTTC.

The J gene is TRBJ1-2, the V gene TRBV30, with a weak D call TRBD1 (6 bases). Trimming removed 3 bases from V and 8 bases from J, with 19 bases in between. The CDR3 contains 14 residues. CDR1 GTSNPN and CDR2 SVGIG come from the germline V gene (reference sequence). The CDR3 nucleotides read TGTGCCTGGAGCGACCACACCAACAGGGAAGGCTACACCTTC. Translation: CAWSDHTNREGYTF.

The chain uses TRBV9 and TRBJ2-7, with TRBD1 matching 9 bases. V lost 0 bases, J lost 5 bases, and 0 bases stayed unmatched. Germline CDR1 SGDLS, CDR2 YYNGEE. CDR3 size: 13 residues. The CDR3, as DNA: TGTGCCAGCAGCGTAGGGACAGGGGACGAGCAGTACTTC. This encodes CASSVGTGDEQYF.

The chain employs TRBV7-9 and TRBJ2-7, with D tentatively TRBD2 (6 bases). V was shortened by 0 bases and J by 6 bases, with 9 bases between the two germline ends. CDR1 is SEHNR and CDR2 is FQNEAQ in the germline V gene (reference sequence). This CDR3 region has 13 residues. The CDR3 spells CASSLALGSEQYF. Here the CDR3 DNA reads TGTGCCAGCAGCTTAGCACTCGGGAGCGAGCAGTACTTC.